This T cell receptor (beta chain) is drawn from a study of T cell repertoires in cytomegalovirus infection. TCRdb re-analysed the reads in MiXCR, keeping a single row per CDR3 protein. The profile shows a few hundred thousand distinct CDR3 sequences, about a sixth of them singletons. This clonotype was found a few times. CDR1 and CDR2 (germline): LGHNA, YSLEER. V was shortened by 5 bases and J by 1 base, with 12 bases between the two germline ends. The CDR3 totals 15 residues. This clonotype was obtained from a human donor in good health (CMV status not recorded). Some clones in this sample may be carry-over from other donors' samples. The chain has TRBV4-3 and TRBJ1-3, with no clear D. The sample comprised CD8+ T cells from PBMCs. CDR3 sequence (DNA): TGCGCCAGCAGCATCCTAGAGGGTTCTGGAAACACCATATATTTT. Its translation: CASSILEGSGNTIYF.